This entry lists 14 T cell receptor beta chains sequenced from one sample in a study of CD8+CD57+ T cells in acquired aplastic anemia. Study conclusions and caveats: Total CD4+ and CD8+ pools in patients were more diverse than the CD8+CD57+ cells of those patients.

Genomic DNA templated the TCR beta VDJ and CDR3 profiling. TCRdb re-analysed the reads in MiXCR, keeping a single row per CDR3 protein. The sample has almost 20,000 distinct CDR3 sequences; 30% to 50% are singletons. Whoever was chosen for sequencing had shown CD8+CD57+ cell expansion by flow cytometry. Antigens for these TCRs are unknown. Source material: CD8+CD57+ T cells sorted from PBMCs. The subset here: bead-enriched CD8+CD57+ effector memory T cells from SAA patients. All receptors come from a human donor with aplastic anemia.

This clonotype was recorded a few times. The J gene is TRBJ1-6, the V gene TRBV6-4; tentatively, D is TRBD1 (5 bases). CDR1 is MRHNA, CDR2 SNTAGT, per germline. This CDR3 spans 15 amino acids. V was clipped by 5 bases and J by 7 bases, with 15 bases between them. The CDR3 sequence is CASSPERGVNSPLHF. CDR3 sequence (DNA): TGTGCCAGCAGTCCCGAGCGGGGGGTGAATTCACCCCTCCACTTT.

This clonotype was observed a handful of times. This chain links TRBV6-1 with TRBJ2-5; 13 bases agree with TRBD2. The germline CDR1 and CDR2 sequences are MNHNS and SASEGT. Trimming at V came to 3 bases and at J to 5 bases, leaving 3 bases not matched to a gene. The CDR3 has 15 amino acids. For the CDR3, the DNA is TGTGCCAGCAGTGAGGCGACTAGCGGGAGGGAGACCCAGTACTTC. Translation gives CASSEATSGRETQYF.

V usage is TRBV20-1 and J usage is TRBJ1-3; TRBD1 might be the D (6 bases). Germline V gene data show CDR1 as DFQATT and CDR2 as SNEGSKA (reference sequence). Trimming took 2 bases from V and 2 from J, leaving 10 bases between them. This CDR3 has 14 amino acids. The CDR3 nucleotides are TGCAGTGCTAGACGGACAGAAACTGGAAACACCATATATTTT. Its protein is CSARRTETGNTIYF.

The V and J genes are TRBV19 and TRBJ2-7, with 7 bases aligning to TRBD2. The germline CDR1 and CDR2 sequences are LNHDA and SQIVND (reference sequence). This CDR3 is built from 14 residues. Trimming removed 8 bases from V and 2 bases from J; junction bases left unmatched: 9. The CDR3 DNA sequence: TGTGCCAGTGGACTAGTGGGAGGGCCCTACGAGCAGTACTTC. Translating it yields CASGLVGGPYEQYF.

In its sample, this clonotype was seen a few times. The CDR3: CASKNRAGTDTQYF. The CDR3 DNA is TGTGCCAGCAAGAACAGGGCTGGCACAGATACGCAGTATTTT. The gene calls are TRBV2 and TRBJ2-3, with D possibly TRBD1 on 6 matching bases. This CDR3 has 14 residues. With 7 bases removed from V and 1 base from J, the gap between germline ends came to 12 bases. Germline V CDR1 and CDR2: SNHLY, FYNNEI.

This sequence joins TRBV20-1 and TRBJ2-1; 7 bases agree with TRBD2. Germline trimming cut 5 bases from V and 6 bases from J; bases unmatched to any gene: 13. Germline-derived CDR1 and CDR2 are DFQATT and SNEGSKA (reference sequence). The CDR3 runs to 15 residues. The CDR3 loop reads CSAYPSGEGRNEQFF. The CDR3, as DNA: TGCAGTGCTTACCCTTCGGGGGAGGGCCGCAATGAGCAGTTCTTC.

The sample holds a few counts of this clonotype. This chain uses TRBV12-3 or TRBV12-4 with TRBJ2-7; TRBD2 matches 8 bases. The ends lost 1 base at V and 12 bases at J; junction bases unmatched: 11. The CDR3 is made up of 14 amino acids. The chain's CDR3 is CASSLEAGGPRVYF. The CDR3 DNA is TGTGCCAGCAGTTTAGAGGCGGGGGGCCCGAGGGTGTACTTC.

The rearrangement joins TRBV4-2 to TRBJ2-3; 12 nucleotides match TRBD1. The junction had 5 bases not matched to a gene; V was cut back by 0 bases and J by 4 bases. Germline-derived CDR1 and CDR2 are LGHNA and YNFKEQ. The CDR3 contains 17 residues. The DNA for the CDR3 is TGTGCCAGCAGCCAAGAGGGTGGGACAGGGGGCGCAGATACGCAGTATTTT. Its translation: CASSQEGGTGGADTQYF.

The genes are TRBV10-2 and TRBJ1-1; perhaps TRBD1 as D (6 bases). Trimming stripped 8 bases from V and 7 bases from J, with 20 bases between. CDR1 and CDR2 (germline): WSHSY, SAAADI. CDR3 length equals 14 residues. CDR3 residues: CASQGGAATYEAFF. CDR3 in DNA: TGCGCCAGCCAAGGGGGGGCAGCAACCTATGAAGCTTTCTTT.

The rearrangement uses TRBV3-1 and TRBJ2-5; TRBD2 agrees at 13 bases. This CDR3 is built from 17 residues. The V gene end was trimmed by 4 bases and the J gene end by 4 bases; junction bases not matched to a gene: 9. Germline loops: CDR1 LGHDT, CDR2 YNNKEL (reference sequence). CDR3 coding DNA: TGTGCCAGCAGCCGAGGACTAGCGGGAGTAGTAGGAGAGACCCAGTACTTC. This encodes CASSRGLAGVVGETQYF.

This sequence joins TRBV19 and TRBJ1-5, with a weak D call TRBD1 (5 bases). This CDR3 has 20 residues. Per the germline V gene, CDR1 is LNHDA and CDR2 is SQIVND (reference sequence). The ends were cut back, 5 bases at V and 6 bases at J, with 32 bases in the middle. The CDR3 is CASSSQRGPRASSSTQPQHF. The CDR3 region has the DNA TGTGCCAGTAGTTCCCAAAGGGGCCCTCGGGCCTCGAGCTCCACTCAGCCCCAGCATTTT.

The genes are TRBV4-2 and TRBJ2-7; D remains ambiguous. From germline, CDR1 is LGHNA and CDR2 YNFKEQ. The CDR3 totals 14 residues. V lost 4 bases, J lost 2 bases, and 12 bases lay in between. The DNA for the CDR3 is TGTGCCAGCAGCCCCAGCAGGAAGGCCTACGAGCAGTACTTC. Protein: CASSPSRKAYEQYF.

This clonotype was detected a few times. The rearrangement joins TRBV6-5 to TRBJ2-7; tentatively, D is TRBD2 (5 bases). CDR1 MNHEY and CDR2 SVGAGI come from the germline V gene. V was pared by 1 base and J by 1 base, with 11 bases between. CDR3 length equals 15 residues. The DNA of the CDR3 is TGTGCCAGCAGTTACTGGGTAGCGAAATCCTACGAGCAGTACTTC. Translating gives CASSYWVAKSYEQYF.

The V gene is TRBV13, the J gene TRBJ2-3, with 8 bases lining up with TRBD1. The ends lost 0 bases at V and 11 bases at J; junction bases unmatched: 1. CDR1 and CDR2 (germline): PRHDT, FYEKMQ (reference sequence). The CDR3 has 12 residues. The CDR3 sequence: CASSLGRGRQYF. The CDR3 nucleotides read TGTGCCAGCAGCTTAGGCAGGGGGCGGCAGTATTTT.